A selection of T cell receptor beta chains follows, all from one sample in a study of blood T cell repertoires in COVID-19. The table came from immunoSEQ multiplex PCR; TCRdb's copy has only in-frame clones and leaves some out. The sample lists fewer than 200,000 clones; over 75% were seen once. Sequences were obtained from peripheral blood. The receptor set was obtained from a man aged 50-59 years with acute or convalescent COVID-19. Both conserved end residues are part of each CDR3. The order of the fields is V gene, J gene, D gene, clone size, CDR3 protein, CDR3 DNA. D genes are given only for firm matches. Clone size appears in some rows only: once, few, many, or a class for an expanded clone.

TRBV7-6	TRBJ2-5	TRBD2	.	CASSLDPYLAGGLGETQYF	TGTGCCAGCAGCTTAGACCCCTATCTAGCGGGGGGGCTTGGGGAGACCCAGTACTTC
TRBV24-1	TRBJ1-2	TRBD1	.	CATLRGLVYGYTF	TGTGCCACCCTCAGGGGGCTAGTCTATGGCTACACCTTC
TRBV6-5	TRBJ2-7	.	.	CASSRTDGYYEQYF	TGTGCCAGCAGTCGCACCGACGGGTACTACGAGCAGTACTTC
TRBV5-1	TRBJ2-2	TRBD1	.	CASSLGQGAHTGELFF	TGCGCCAGCAGCTTGGGACAGGGGGCGCACACCGGGGAGCTGTTTTTT
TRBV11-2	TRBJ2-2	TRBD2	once	CASSRTGTSGGLGSGELFF	TGTGCCAGCTCCAGGACCGGGACTAGCGGGGGGTTGGGGAGCGGGGAGCTGTTTTTT
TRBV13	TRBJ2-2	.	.	CASSFETMNTGELFF	TGTGCCAGCAGCTTCGAGACAATGAACACCGGGGAGCTGTTTTTT
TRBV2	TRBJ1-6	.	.	CASGGPPGVYNSPLHF	TGTGCCAGCGGCGGACCACCCGGGGTTTATAATTCACCCCTCCACTTT
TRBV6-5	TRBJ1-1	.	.	CASSYSAGISSSTFF	TGTGCCAGCAGTTACTCAGCCGGGATCAGTTCTAGTACTTTCTTT
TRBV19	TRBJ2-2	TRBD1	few	CASTVLGTGHTGELFF	TGTGCCAGTACTGTTCTTGGGACAGGGCACACCGGGGAGCTGTTTTTT
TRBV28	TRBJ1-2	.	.	CASSQKRAVDYGYTF	TGTGCCAGCAGTCAAAAGAGGGCGGTAGACTATGGCTACACCTTC
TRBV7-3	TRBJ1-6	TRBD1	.	CASSLTGPGSPLHF	TGTGCCAGCAGCCTGACAGGGCCCGGTTCACCCCTCCACTTT
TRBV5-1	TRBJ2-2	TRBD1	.	CASSVPDRGQSGELFF	TGCGCCAGCAGCGTACCGGACAGGGGGCAAAGCGGGGAGCTGTTTTTT
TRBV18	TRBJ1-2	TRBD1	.	CASSTTGTGARRYGYTF	TGTGCCAGCTCAACGACCGGGACAGGGGCAAGGCGCTATGGCTACACCTTC
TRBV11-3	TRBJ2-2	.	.	CASSSGDFRGTGELFF	TGTGCCAGCAGCTCCGGCGACTTCCGAGGAACCGGGGAGCTGTTTTTT
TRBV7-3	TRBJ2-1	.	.	CASSLVFGTYNEQFF	TGTGCCAGCAGCTTAGTTTTCGGTACCTACAATGAGCAGTTCTTC
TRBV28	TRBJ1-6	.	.	CASSLSQGGSPLHF	TGTGCCAGCAGTTTATCACAGGGTGGATCACCCCTCCACTTT
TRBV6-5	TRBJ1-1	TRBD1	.	CASSYSATGVATEAFF	TGTGCCAGCAGTTACTCGGCGACAGGGGTGGCGACTGAAGCTTTCTTT
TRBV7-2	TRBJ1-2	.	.	CASSIGQPWGYGYTF	TGTGCCAGCAGCATCGGACAGCCATGGGGCTATGGCTACACCTTC
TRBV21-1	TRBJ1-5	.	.	CASSKKPGQGNYSNQPQHF	TGTGCCAGCAGCAAGAAACCGGGACAGGGAAACTATAGCAATCAGCCCCAGCATTTT
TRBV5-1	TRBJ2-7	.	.	CASSLGDRYEQYF	TGCGCCAGCAGCTTGGGAGACAGATACGAGCAGTACTTC
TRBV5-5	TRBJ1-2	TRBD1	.	CASSSLWDSTNYGYTF	TGTGCCAGCAGCAGTCTTTGGGACAGCACTAACTATGGCTACACCTTC
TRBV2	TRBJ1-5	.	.	CASSVFTGSGQPQHF	TGTGCCAGCAGTGTGTTCACCGGGTCGGGTCAGCCCCAGCATTTT
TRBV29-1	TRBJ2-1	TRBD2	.	CSVGGTSGSYEQFF	TGCAGCGTTGGAGGGACTAGCGGGAGCTATGAGCAGTTCTTC
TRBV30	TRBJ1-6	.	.	CAWRQYNSPLHF	TGTGCCTGGAGACAGTATAATTCACCCCTCCACTTT
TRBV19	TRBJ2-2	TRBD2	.	CASSPLGGGLARELFF	TGTGCCAGTAGTCCCCTCGGGGGGGGGTTGGCCCGGGAGCTGTTTTTT
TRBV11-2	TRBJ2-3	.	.	CASSLVRVGADTQYF	TGTGCCAGCAGCTTAGTTAGGGTGGGAGCAGATACGCAGTATTTT
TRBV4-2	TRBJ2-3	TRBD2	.	CASSQNLAGLTTDTQYF	TGTGCCAGCAGCCAAAACTTAGCGGGACTTACGACAGATACGCAGTATTTT
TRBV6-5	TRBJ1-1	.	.	CASSRIRVTGTEAFF	TGTGCCAGCAGTAGAATCCGGGTCACGGGCACTGAAGCTTTCTTT
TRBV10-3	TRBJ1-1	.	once	CAIRAAFGGNTEAFF	TGTGCCATCAGGGCAGCTTTCGGGGGAAACACTGAAGCTTTCTTT
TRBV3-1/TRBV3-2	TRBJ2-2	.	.	CASSQDIQANTGELFF	TGTGCCAGCAGCCAAGATATTCAAGCAAACACCGGGGAGCTGTTTTTT
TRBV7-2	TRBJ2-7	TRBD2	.	CASSFSGGSSYEQYF	TGTGCCAGCAGCTTTAGCGGGGGCAGCTCCTACGAGCAGTACTTC
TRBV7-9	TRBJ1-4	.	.	CASSPQGGTNEKLFF	TGTGCCAGCAGCCCGCAGGGAGGCACTAATGAAAAACTGTTTTTT
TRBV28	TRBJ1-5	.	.	CASSLSGRSNQPQHF	TGTGCCAGCAGTTTGTCGGGAAGGAGCAATCAGCCCCAGCATTTT
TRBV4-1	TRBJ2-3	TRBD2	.	CASSQVLAGDGTDTQYF	TGCGCCAGCAGCCAAGTATTAGCGGGAGACGGCACAGATACGCAGTATTTT
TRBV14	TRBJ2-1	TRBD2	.	CASSRIAGGTYNEQFF	TGTGCCAGCAGCCGGATAGCGGGAGGAACCTACAATGAGCAGTTCTTC
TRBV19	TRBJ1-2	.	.	CASKGGPGPGYTF	TGTGCCAGTAAAGGGGGTCCAGGGCCTGGCTACACCTTC
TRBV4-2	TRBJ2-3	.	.	CASSQGLHYADTQYF	TGTGCCAGCAGCCAAGGCCTCCACTATGCGGATACGCAGTATTTT
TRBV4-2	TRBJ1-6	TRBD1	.	CASSQDEGAGRPLHF	TGTGCCAGCAGCCAAGATGAGGGGGCGGGAAGACCCCTCCACTTT
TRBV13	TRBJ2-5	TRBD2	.	CASSRAGGETQYF	TGTGCCAGCAGCCGGGCGGGGGGCGAGACCCAGTACTTC
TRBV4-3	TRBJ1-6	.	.	CASSQGPAGSPLHF	TGCGCCAGCAGCCAAGGGCCTGCGGGTTCACCCCTCCACTTT
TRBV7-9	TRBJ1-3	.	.	CASSLGSGSGNTIYF	TGTGCCAGCAGCTTAGGGAGCGGCTCTGGAAACACCATATATTTT
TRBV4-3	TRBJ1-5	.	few	CASSQGHDSNQPQHF	TGCGCCAGCAGCCAAGGACACGATAGCAATCAGCCCCAGCATTTT
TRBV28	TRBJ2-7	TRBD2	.	CASSLTSGTYEQYF	TGTGCCAGCAGTTTGACTAGCGGGACCTACGAGCAGTACTTC
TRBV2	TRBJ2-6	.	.	CASSEGGGTGANVLTF	TGTGCCAGCAGTGAAGGGGGAGGAACTGGGGCCAACGTCCTGACTTTC
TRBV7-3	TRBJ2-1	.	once	CASSLTSSGNEQFF	TGTGCCAGCAGCTTAACCAGTAGCGGCAATGAGCAGTTCTTC
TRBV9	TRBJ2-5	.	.	CASSWAGQETQYF	TGTGCCAGCAGCTGGGCGGGGCAGGAGACCCAGTACTTC
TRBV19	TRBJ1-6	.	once	CASSARSGEDSPLHF	TGTGCCAGTAGTGCCCGGTCTGGGGAGGATTCACCCCTCCACTTT
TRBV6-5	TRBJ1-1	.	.	CASSPPGGHKAEAFF	TGTGCCAGCAGTCCTCCGGGGGGGCACAAGGCTGAAGCTTTCTTT
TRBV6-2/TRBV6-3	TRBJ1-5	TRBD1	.	CASSPDRGLTLNQPQHF	TGTGCCAGCAGCCCTGACAGGGGGCTTACACTCAATCAGCCCCAGCATTTT
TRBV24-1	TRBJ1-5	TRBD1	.	CATSEHTGAVNQPQHF	TGTGCCACCAGTGAGCACACAGGGGCGGTCAATCAGCCCCAGCATTTT
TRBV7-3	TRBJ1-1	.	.	CASSWGPGNTEAFF	TGTGCCAGCAGCTGGGGCCCAGGGAACACTGAAGCTTTCTTT
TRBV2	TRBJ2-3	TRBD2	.	CASSDRSGSSTDTQYF	TGTGCCAGCAGTGACCGTAGCGGGAGCAGCACAGATACGCAGTATTTT
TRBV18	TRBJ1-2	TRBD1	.	CASSLTGTANGYTF	TGTGCCAGCTCACTTACCGGGACAGCTAATGGCTACACCTTC
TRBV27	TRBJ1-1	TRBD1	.	CASSAAGGARNTEAFF	TGTGCCAGCAGCGCGGCAGGGGGCGCCCGGAACACTGAAGCTTTCTTT
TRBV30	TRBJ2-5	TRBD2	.	CAWSTWTSGGAGKTQYF	TGTGCCTGGAGTACTTGGACTAGCGGGGGGGCCGGGAAGACCCAGTACTTC
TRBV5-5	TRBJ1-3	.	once	CASSLYVGAGNTIYF	TGTGCCAGCAGCTTGTATGTGGGAGCTGGAAACACCATATATTTT
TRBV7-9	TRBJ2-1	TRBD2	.	CASSAQGGLAGSSYNEQFF	TGTGCCAGCAGCGCACAGGGCGGGCTAGCGGGGAGCTCCTACAATGAGCAGTTCTTC
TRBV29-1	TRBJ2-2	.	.	CSALRQGHTGELFF	TGCAGCGCCCTCCGCCAGGGGCACACCGGGGAGCTGTTTTTT
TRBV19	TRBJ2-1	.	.	CASSASVSLYNEQFF	TGTGCCAGTAGTGCTAGCGTGTCCCTCTACAATGAGCAGTTCTTC